Listed below are T cell receptor beta chains from one sample, sequenced in a study of T-cell reconstitution after alpha-beta-depleted transplantation in children. TCRdb itself ran the PCR reads through MiXCR, one entry per CDR3 protein. The sample yields about 980,000 distinct CDR3 sequences, around 30% seen once. The sequencing here drew on PBMCs, mostly from graft donor cells, taken 360 days after TCRalphabeta/CD19-depleted stem cell transplant. These receptor sequences come from a boy under two years old who had a stem cell transplant for SCID, so the T cells may come from the graft donor. Both conserved end residues are part of each CDR3. D genes are given only for firm matches. Clone size, where shown, is once, few, many, or a class for clones that have expanded.

abundance: few; len: 15; d_gene: TRBD1; j_gene: TRBJ2-7; v_gene: TRBV4-2; CDR3nt: TGTGCCAGCAGCCAAGCGACAGGGTTGGGCTACGAGCAGTACTTC; CDR3aa: CASSQATGLGYEQYF
abundance: few; len: 14; d_gene: TRBD1; j_gene: TRBJ2-7; v_gene: TRBV12-3/TRBV12-4; CDR3nt: TGTGCCAGCAGTTTAAACAGGGGGAGGTACGAGCAGTACTTC; CDR3aa: CASSLNRGRYEQYF
abundance: -; len: 16; d_gene: -; j_gene: TRBJ1-5; v_gene: TRBV20-1; CDR3nt: TGCAGTGCTTCGTCCGCGCCGGTCCTTAGCAATCAGCCCCAGCATTTT; CDR3aa: CSASSAPVLSNQPQHF
abundance: few; len: 14; d_gene: TRBD2; j_gene: TRBJ2-5; v_gene: TRBV20-1; CDR3nt: TGCAGTGCTATCCCGGGACTAGCTCAAGAGACCCAGTACTTC; CDR3aa: CSAIPGLAQETQYF
abundance: -; len: 15; d_gene: TRBD1; j_gene: TRBJ1-2; v_gene: TRBV15; CDR3nt: TGTGCCACCAGCAGCTCCGGGACAGGGTCGTATGGCTACACCTTC; CDR3aa: CATSSSGTGSYGYTF
abundance: -; len: 15; d_gene: -; j_gene: TRBJ1-2; v_gene: TRBV28; CDR3nt: TGTGCCAGCAGGCCGACAGCTAACCATGTGTATGGCTACACCTTC; CDR3aa: CASRPTANHVYGYTF
abundance: few; len: 15; d_gene: -; j_gene: TRBJ1-3; v_gene: TRBV7-8; CDR3nt: TGTGCCAGCAGCTTAGGGTCTTGGACCGGAAACACCATATATTTT; CDR3aa: CASSLGSWTGNTIYF
abundance: -; len: 17; d_gene: -; j_gene: TRBJ2-1; v_gene: TRBV21-1; CDR3nt: TGTGCCAGCAGCAACCCCCTTCACCAAGGCTCCTACAATGAGCAGTTCTTC; CDR3aa: CASSNPLHQGSYNEQFF
abundance: few; len: 12; d_gene: TRBD1; j_gene: TRBJ2-1; v_gene: TRBV29-1; CDR3nt: TGCAGCGCTTCCCGACAGGGCAGTGAGCAGTTCTTC; CDR3aa: CSASRQGSEQFF
abundance: -; len: 12; d_gene: -; j_gene: TRBJ2-7; v_gene: TRBV29-1; CDR3nt: TGCAGCGTTGAGAAGGCTTCCTACGAGCAGTACTTC; CDR3aa: CSVEKASYEQYF
abundance: few; len: 14; d_gene: -; j_gene: TRBJ1-2; v_gene: TRBV5-1; CDR3nt: TGCGCCAGCAGCTTGGACCCATTTTCCTATGGCTACACCTTC; CDR3aa: CASSLDPFSYGYTF
abundance: few; len: 14; d_gene: -; j_gene: TRBJ2-5; v_gene: TRBV9; CDR3nt: TGTGCCAGCACCGCGGGACCCCAACAAGAGACCCAGTACTTC; CDR3aa: CASTAGPQQETQYF
abundance: many; len: 14; d_gene: -; j_gene: TRBJ2-6; v_gene: TRBV24-1; CDR3nt: TGTGCCACCCAGGACACCCTGGGGGCCAACGTCCTGACTTTC; CDR3aa: CATQDTLGANVLTF
abundance: -; len: 13; d_gene: TRBD1; j_gene: TRBJ1-1; v_gene: TRBV7-8; CDR3nt: TGTGCCAGCAGCTCAAGTTGGGACAGTATAGCTTTCTTT; CDR3aa: CASSSSWDSIAFF
abundance: -; len: 14; d_gene: -; j_gene: TRBJ1-5; v_gene: TRBV10-3; CDR3nt: TGTGCCATCAGTGACTCAGGGTCCAATCAGCCCCAGCATTTT; CDR3aa: CAISDSGSNQPQHF
abundance: few; len: 15; d_gene: -; j_gene: TRBJ2-3; v_gene: TRBV2; CDR3nt: TGTGCCAGCAGTACTTCCGGGGGGACAACAGATACGCAGTATTTT; CDR3aa: CASSTSGGTTDTQYF
abundance: -; len: 19; d_gene: TRBD1; j_gene: TRBJ2-3; v_gene: TRBV5-1; CDR3nt: TGCGCCAGCAGCTTGGCCCCCGGGACAGGGTTTCCGGGCACAGATACGCAGTATTTT; CDR3aa: CASSLAPGTGFPGTDTQYF
abundance: -; len: 15; d_gene: TRBD1; j_gene: TRBJ2-7; v_gene: TRBV12-3/TRBV12-4; CDR3nt: TGTGCCAGCAGTTGGCGGCAGGGGGCCTCCTACGAGCAGTACTTC; CDR3aa: CASSWRQGASYEQYF